Each of the 28 T cell receptor beta chains below was sequenced from the same sample in a study of tumor-infiltrating lymphocytes in primary liver carcinoma. A constant-region primer served to make TCR beta cDNA from about 0.45 ug total RNA. Slightly modified ARM-PCR served as the procedure for the TCR beta libraries. These libraries came from three rounds of nested multiplex PCR. TRBV1-TRBV30 forward primers paired with a C-beta reverse primer were used in the first two PCR rounds, which ran roughly 9 cycles each. TCRdb re-called the multiplex PCR reads through MiXCR, storing one row per CDR3 protein. This sample has some 95,000 distinct CDR3 sequences; 55% to 75% occur once, and the top ten carry around 25%. From unsorted bulk tissue weighing roughly 17-31 mg, DNA and RNA were co-extracted. The sample consisted of tumor-adjacent normal liver tissue. The receptors shown here come from a man aged 40-49 years with primary liver carcinoma and hepatitis B virus infection.

This clonotype has only one observation. Since no conserved phenylalanine or tryptophan closes the CDR3, a read error is the likely cause. The CDR3 DNA follows: TGTGCCAGCTGTGAACCAGCTAGCGGGCCGTATAGCACAGATACGCAGCATTAT. Its protein product is CASCEPASGPYSTDTQHY. This chain uses TRBV6-1 with TRBJ2-3; D gene unclear. The end of the DNA fits TRBJ1-5 better, so the J call may be wrong. CDR3 length equals 18 residues. Germline V gene lookup returns CDR1 MNHNS and CDR2 SASEGT.

V usage is TRBV6-5 and J usage is TRBJ2-3; tentative D call: TRBD2 (6 bases). Trimming shortened V by 5 bases and J by 6 bases, and 18 bases separated the two germline ends. Per the germline V gene, CDR1 is MNHEY and CDR2 is SVGAGI. The CDR3 has 15 residues. The DNA of the CDR3 is TGTGCCAGCAGTGAAGCCGCGGGGCTCATGGATACGCAGTATTTT. Its protein is CASSEAAGLMDTQYF.

This clonotype was seen a single time. This may stem from a read error, because a much larger clone lies one nucleotide away. No conserved phenylalanine or tryptophan is present at the end of the CDR3, so a read error is the likely explanation. CDR3 protein: CASSPAPKIGSTDYEQYS. DNA of the CDR3: TGTGCCAGCAGCCCCGCTCCCAAAATAGGGTCCACGGACTACGAGCAGTACTCC. The rearrangement joins TRBV7-9 to TRBJ2-7; D ambiguous. Germline V gene sequence: CDR1 SEHNR, CDR2 FQNEAQ (reference sequence). The CDR3 has 18 amino acids. Trimming pared 5 bases from V and 3 bases from J, leaving 26 bases between.

This clonotype was seen at least ten times. The V gene is TRBV21-1, the J gene TRBJ2-5. TRBV21-1 is classified as a pseudogene. The CDR3 length is 13 residues. CDR3 sequence: CASSKGPAETQYF. The CDR3 region has the DNA TGTGCCAGCAGCAAAGGTCCGGCAGAGACCCAGTACTTC.

This chain connects TRBV7-9 to TRBJ1-1; D is uncertain. CDR3 length: 9 residues. Germline V gene lookup returns CDR1 SEHNR and CDR2 FQNEAQ (reference sequence). V lost 5 bases and J lost 10, with 5 bases in between. The CDR3 DNA reads TGTGCCAGCAGCGAGGGAGCTTTCTTT. The encoded protein is CASSEGAFF.

This clonotype was seen at least ten times. The gene calls are TRBV11-3 and TRBJ2-1; 9 positions agree with TRBD2. The germline V gene has CDR1 SGHNT and CDR2 YENEEA. The CDR3 has 15 residues. V lost 3 bases to trimming and J lost 10 bases; unmatched junction nucleotides: 10. The CDR3 region has the DNA TGTGCCAGCAGCTTGAGGGCGGGAGGGTTAACCGAGCAGTTCTTC. Translation: CASSLRAGGLTEQFF.

This chain connects TRBV12-3 or TRBV12-4 to TRBJ2-3; 9 bases are shared with TRBD2. CDR3 size: 17 residues. The V segment lost 6 bases and the J segment 2 bases; nucleotides outside the gene matches: 12. CDR3 in DNA: TGTGCCAGCAGATCAATGACTAGCGGTATTTACACAGATACGCAGTATTTT. It codes for CASRSMTSGIYTDTQYF.

With respect to this clonotype: It is likely a read error, because the conserved phenylalanine at the end of the CDR3 is missing. This chain connects TRBV5-4 to TRBJ2-7; the D gene is possibly TRBD2 (6 bases). Looked up from germline, CDR1 is SGHNT and CDR2 is YYREEE (reference sequence). The CDR3 length is 14 residues. The germline V and J ends were trimmed by 6 bases and 6 bases, with 19 bases remaining between them. CDR3 sequence: CASTSGDPSGEQYC. The DNA for the CDR3 is TGTGCCAGCACTTCGGGGGACCCCTCGGGCGAGCAGTACTGC.

This clonotype came up a few times. A much larger clone differs from this one at a single base, so this may be a read error. The V gene is TRBV14, the J gene TRBJ2-1; D not resolved. Germline CDR1 and CDR2: SGHDN and FVKESK. The CDR3 is made up of 12 amino acids. The chain's CDR3 is CAGSRNYNEQFF. CDR3 coding DNA: TGTGCCGGCAGCCGGAACTACAATGAGCAGTTCTTC.

Notes on this clonotype: A much larger clone lies a single base off, so this may be a read error. The V and J genes are TRBV7-8 and TRBJ1-1, with a possible D match to TRBD1 (6 bases). The CDR3 consists of 13 residues. The V end was cut by 6 bases, the J end by 5 bases, with 13 bases between. Germline CDR1 is SGHVS and CDR2 is FQNEAQ. Here the CDR3 DNA reads TGTGCCAGCAGAGCAGGAAGGGGGACTGAAGCTTTCTTT. Residues: CASRAGRGTEAFF.

The gene calls are TRBV19 and TRBJ1-1; D gene uncertain. Per the germline V gene, CDR1 is LNHDA and CDR2 is SQIVND (reference sequence). The V and J ends lost 3 bases and 5 bases respectively, with 25 bases between them. CDR3 length: 18 residues. The CDR3 DNA reads TGTGCCAGTAGTATTTCCGGGCCGCGACGAGAAGGGTTGACTGAAGCTTTCTTT. Protein product: CASSISGPRREGLTEAFF.

This clonotype was recorded only once. Given a much more abundant clone one base away, this may be a read error. This chain links TRBV7-8 with TRBJ2-2; 9 nucleotides agree with TRBD2. Unmatched junction bases numbered 7, after V lost 2 bases and J lost 9 bases. This CDR3 region has 15 residues. From germline, CDR1 is SGHVS and CDR2 FQNEAQ. The CDR3 DNA sequence: TGTGCCAGCAGCTTATTGCCTAGCGGGACAAGGGAGCTGTTTTTT. Encoded protein: CASSLLPSGTRELFF.

The rearrangement uses TRBV28 and TRBJ2-7, with TRBD2 matching 7 bases. The CDR3 spans 14 residues. Per germline, CDR1 MDHEN and CDR2 SYDVKM. Trimming at V came to 4 bases and at J to 3 bases, leaving 6 bases not matched to a gene. The CDR3 loop reads CASSSTGTNYEQYF. DNA for the CDR3: TGTGCCAGCAGTTCAACCGGGACTAACTACGAGCAGTACTTC.

Remarks on this clonotype: Being one base from a much bigger clone, this may be a read error. The gene calls are TRBV5-5 and TRBJ2-3; D ambiguous. The CDR3 spans 14 residues. Germline CDR1 is SGHKS and CDR2 is YYEKEE (reference sequence). The CDR3 here is CPSSLLQSTDTQYF. In DNA, the CDR3 is TGTCCCAGCAGCCTTTTACAGAGCACAGATACGCAGTATTTT.

About this clonotype itself: A much bigger clone sits one base away, suggesting this may be a read error. This chain connects TRBV10-3 to TRBJ2-5, with D tentatively TRBD1 or TRBD2 (7 bases each). Germline V gene data show CDR1 as ENHRY and CDR2 as SYGVKD. The CDR3 spans 13 residues. The CDR3 region has the DNA TGTACCATCAGCGGGACAGATCAAGAGACCCAGTACTTC. This gives the protein CTISGTDQETQYF.

For this clonotype: A much bigger clone sits one base away, suggesting this may be a read error. The rearrangement joins TRBV4-1 to TRBJ2-1; 10 bases are shared with TRBD2. The CDR3 extends over 20 amino acids. V was pared by 8 bases and J by 7 bases, with 26 bases of the junction left unmatched. The germline CDR1 and CDR2 sequences are MGHRA and YSYEKL. The chain's CDR3 is CASARSWAGVVGLAENEQFF. CDR3 coding DNA: TGCGCCAGCGCCCGGTCCTGGGCAGGGGTGGTAGGACTAGCGGAAAATGAGCAGTTCTTC.

This chain uses TRBV11-2 with TRBJ1-2, with D unresolved. Trimming shortened V by 9 bases and J by 0 bases, and 14 bases separated the two germline ends. Germline assignment: CDR1 SGHAT and CDR2 FQNNGV. The CDR3 contains 14 residues. The CDR3 loop reads CASGLSSANYGYTF. CDR3 nucleotide sequence: TGTGCCAGTGGCTTATCATCAGCTAACTATGGCTACACCTTC.

This clonotype turned up a few times. Since a much larger clone is just one base distant, this may be a read error. The rearrangement joins TRBV12-3 or TRBV12-4 to TRBJ2-1; 12 nucleotides agree with TRBD2. The CDR3 contains 16 residues. The CDR3 coding sequence is TGTGTCAGCAGTTCAGGGACTAGCGGGTTGAGGCATGGGCAGTTCTTC. As protein: CVSSSGTSGLRHGQFF.

A remark on this clonotype: This may come from a read error, since a much larger clone is one base off. The gene calls are TRBV13 and TRBJ1-4, with D possibly TRBD1 on 6 matching bases. The CDR3 totals 13 residues. Germline V CDR1 and CDR2: PRHDT, FYEKMQ (reference sequence). The chain's CDR3 is CAGSLGRGEKLFF. CDR3 in DNA: TGTGCCGGCAGCTTAGGCAGGGGTGAAAAACTGTTTTTT.

This clonotype was seen more than once but under ten times. This rearrangement joins TRBV5-4 to TRBJ1-3, with TRBD1 identical over 7 bases. The CDR3 spans 15 residues. Germline assignment: CDR1 SGHNT and CDR2 YYREEE (reference sequence). V shed 3 bases and J 2 bases; nucleotides not matched to a gene: 5. CDR3 in amino acids: CASSSGQLAGNTIYF. In nucleotides, the CDR3 is TGTGCCAGCAGCTCGGGACAGCTCGCTGGAAACACCATATATTTT.

As for this clonotype: An end of the junction differs from the germline gene, which may be a read error. V gene TRBV4-1 combines with J gene TRBJ1-2; no clear D. Germline V gene data show CDR1 as MGHRA and CDR2 as YSYEKL. CDR3 length: 9 amino acids. CDR3 amino acids: CASKSGYTF. CDR3 DNA: TGCGCGAGCAAATCTGGCTACACCTTC.

Regarding this clonotype: A read error is likely, as this CDR3 ends without the conserved phenylalanine or tryptophan. The genes are TRBV29-1 and TRBJ1-1, with unresolved D. The CDR3 runs 11 residues. CDR1 is SQVTM, CDR2 ANQGSEA, per germline. The CDR3 DNA reads TGCAGAGTGGTTGAGAACACTGAAGCTTTCGTT. Translating it yields CRVVENTEAFV.

Turning to this clonotype: One end of the junction varies from germline; a read error may be responsible. V usage is TRBV10-3 and J usage is TRBJ2-1; D unclear. The germline V gene encodes CDR1 ENHRY and CDR2 SYGVKD. There are 15 residues in the CDR3. The CDR3 protein is CVISEIPWLNNEQFF. The DNA for the CDR3 is TGTGTCATCAGTGAGATTCCCTGGCTAAATAATGAGCAGTTCTTC.

Concerning this clonotype: A much bigger clone sits one base away, suggesting this may be a read error. Given the absence of the conserved phenylalanine or tryptophan at the CDR3 end, a read error is likely. This chain links TRBV28 with TRBJ2-5; 7 bases line up with TRBD1. V lost 5 bases to trimming and J lost 5 bases; unmatched junction nucleotides: 11. This CDR3 comprises 15 residues. Germline CDR1 MDHEN, CDR2 SYDVKM. The CDR3 is CASSIRQGPSETQYL. Written as DNA, the CDR3 is TGTGCCAGCAGTATCCGACAGGGACCCTCGGAGACCCAGTACCTC.

In the case of this clonotype: Because the CDR3 is missing its conserved closing phenylalanine or tryptophan, this is likely a read error. The chain employs TRBV11-1 and TRBJ2-1; unclear D gene. Germline loops: CDR1 SGHAT, CDR2 FQDESV (reference sequence). Trimming cost V 1 base and J 8 bases, with 15 bases left between them. There are 15 residues in the CDR3. In nucleotides, the CDR3 is TGTGCCAGCAGCTTAGGAAGAGATTTAAGGGATGAGCAGTTCCTC. This sequence encodes CASSLGRDLRDEQFL.

As regards this clonotype: A much more abundant neighbour one base away suggests this may be a read error. The rearrangement links TRBV29-1 to TRBJ1-4; 7 nucleotides line up with TRBD1. This CDR3 region has 13 residues. Trimming at V came to 8 bases and at J to 8 bases, leaving 11 bases not matched to a gene. The germline V gene has CDR1 SQVTM and CDR2 ANQGSEA. This CDR3 reads CSILTGFGEKLFF. The CDR3, as DNA: TGCAGCATTCTGACAGGGTTCGGGGAAAAACTGTTTTTT. The variable domain in full, with the rest retrieved from reference TRBV29-1 and TRBJ1-4, is SAVISQKPSRDICQRGTSLTIQCQVDSQVTMMFWYRQQPGQSLTLIATANQGSEATYESGFVIDKFPISRPNLTFSTLTVSNMSPEDSSIYLCSILTGFGEKLFFGSGTQLSVL.

The chain couples TRBV10-3 to TRBJ2-1, with D maybe TRBD1 (6 bases). Germline CDR1 reads ENHRY; CDR2 reads SYGVKD. This CDR3 spans 16 amino acids. V was trimmed by 0 bases and J by 3 bases, leaving 12 bases between them. The CDR3: CAISESDDRLYNEQFF. CDR3 coding DNA: TGTGCCATCAGTGAGTCGGACGACAGGCTCTACAATGAGCAGTTCTTC.

This chain uses TRBV9 with TRBJ2-5, with D unresolved. The germline V and J ends were trimmed by 5 bases and 4 bases, with 12 bases remaining between them. CDR3 size: 13 residues. Germline V gene sequence: CDR1 SGDLS, CDR2 YYNGEE. The CDR3 sequence is CASSHRFGETQYF. CDR3 DNA sequence: TGTGCCAGCAGTCATAGATTTGGAGAGACCCAGTACTTC.